These 19 T cell receptor beta chains were sequenced from one sample in a study of blood T cell repertoires in COVID-19. TCRdb keeps only in-frame clones here, not all; method: immunoSEQ multiplex PCR. The sample yields 80,000 or so clones, 80% to 90% seen once. The material sequenced was peripheral blood. The receptors stem from a woman aged 80 or over with acute or convalescent COVID-19.

This sequence joins TRBV7-8 and TRBJ2-2; 7 bases are a match to TRBD2. Germline CDR1 and CDR2: SGHVS and FQNEAQ. The junction had 14 bases not matched to a gene; V was cut back by 5 bases and J by 2 bases. CDR3 length: 18 residues. The CDR3 bases are TGTGCCAGCAGCCTCCAGTTAAGCGGGGATTTAAACACCGGGGAGCTGTTTTTT. Protein product: CASSLQLSGDLNTGELFF. Variable domain in full (rest from reference TRBV7-8 and TRBJ2-2): GAGVSQSPRYKVAKRGQDVALRCDPISGHVSLFWYQQALGQGPEFLTYFQNEAQLDKSGLPSDRFFAERPEGSVSTLKIQRTQQEDSAVYLCASSLQLSGDLNTGELFFGEGSRLTVL.

This clone is a singleton in its sample. The genes are TRBV7-2 and TRBJ1-3; 7 bases align to TRBD1. The CDR3 runs 15 residues. Looked up from germline, CDR1 is SGHTA and CDR2 is FQGNSA. V dropped 5 bases and J dropped 4; count of bases not matched to a gene: 8. The CDR3 spells CASSPRQGAGNTIYF. CDR3 bases: TGTGCCAGCAGCCCGAGACAGGGTGCGGGAAACACCATATATTTT.

In DNA form, the CDR3 reads TGTGCCAGCAGCGCGACAGGGGGCGCGAGCACTGAAGCTTTCTTT. The encoded protein is CASSATGGASTEAFF. This sequence joins TRBV5-6 and TRBJ1-1, with TRBD1 identical over 10 bases. The CDR3 loop spans 15 amino acids. V shed 4 bases and J 4 bases; nucleotides not matched to a gene: 7. CDR1 and CDR2 from the germline V gene are SGHDT and YYEEEE. The entire variable domain, with the rest obtained from reference TRBV5-6 and TRBJ1-1, is as follows: DAGVTQSPTHLIKTRGQQVTLRCSPKSGHDTVSWYQQALGQGPQFIFQYYEEEERQRGNFPDRFSGHQFPNYSSELNVNALLLGDSALYLCASSATGGASTEAFFGQGTRLTVV.

The chain couples TRBV7-2 to TRBJ2-3; D is uncertain. The V and J ends lost 4 bases and 4 bases respectively, with 24 bases between them. The length of the CDR3 is 18 residues. The germline gives CDR1 SGHTA, CDR2 FQGNSA. The CDR3 nucleotides read TGTGCCAGCAGCTCCCAGATGTTGGCGGCAGCCGTGGCAGATACGCAGTATTTT. Its translation is CASSSQMLAAAVADTQYF.

A single count supports this clone. The rearrangement uses TRBV7-2 and TRBJ2-3, with D possibly matching TRBD1 (6 bases). V gave up 8 bases and J gave up 4 bases, with 10 bases separating them. The CDR3 runs to 12 residues. From germline, CDR1 is SGHTA and CDR2 FQGNSA. CDR3 sequence (DNA): TGTGCCAGCGGGGGCTTCGCAGATACGCAGTATTTT. Encoded protein: CASGGFADTQYF.

This chain connects TRBV7-9 to TRBJ2-1, with 7 bases aligning to TRBD1. With 3 bases clipped from V and 7 bases from J, the junction kept 3 bases outside the gene matches. CDR1 is SEHNR, CDR2 FQNEAQ, per germline (reference sequence). This CDR3 has 13 amino acids. In nucleotides, the CDR3 is TGTGCCAGCAGCTTCGAACAGGGGAATGAGCAGTTCTTC. Encoded protein: CASSFEQGNEQFF.

This clone was seen a single time. V usage is TRBV12-3 or TRBV12-4 and J usage is TRBJ2-5; D is undetermined. There are 13 residues in the CDR3. V dropped 1 base and J dropped 5 bases, with 8 bases sitting between them. Here the CDR3 DNA reads TGTGCCAGCAGTTTAGGGCACGGGGAGACCCAGTACTTC. It encodes CASSLGHGETQYF.

The V call is TRBV5-6, the J call TRBJ2-5; 12 bases align to TRBD1. The CDR3 runs to 14 residues. V lost 5 bases to trimming and J lost 5 bases; unmatched junction nucleotides: 4. CDR1 and CDR2 (germline): SGHDT, YYEEEE. CDR3: CASRGQGAWETQYF. The CDR3 nucleotides are TGTGCCAGCAGGGGACAGGGGGCGTGGGAGACCCAGTACTTC.

The V and J genes are TRBV12-5 and TRBJ1-1; D is undetermined. V was cut by 0 bases and J by 4 bases, with 9 bases left in between. Per the germline V gene, CDR1 is LGHNT and CDR2 is FRNRAP. This CDR3 region has 14 residues. The DNA for the CDR3 is TGTGCTAGTGGTTTGGTACAGAGGGTCACTGAAGCTTTCTTT. Residues: CASGLVQRVTEAFF.

This clone was seen only once. V gene TRBV2 combines with J gene TRBJ2-1; tentatively, D is TRBD1 (5 bases). This CDR3 contains 13 residues. Trimming pared 5 bases from V and 3 bases from J, leaving 8 bases between. The germline V gene encodes CDR1 SNHLY and CDR2 FYNNEI. CDR3 loop: CASSMTDYNEQFF. CDR3 DNA sequence: TGTGCCAGCAGTATGACAGACTACAATGAGCAGTTCTTC.

This clone was counted a few times. The chain recombines TRBV11-3 with TRBJ1-2; TRBD1 matches at 8 bases. CDR3 length equals 14 residues. Germline-derived CDR1 and CDR2 are SGHNT and YENEEA. Trimming cost V 5 bases and J 3 bases; bases outside gene matches: 5. CDR3 protein: CASSPGQGDYGYTF. CDR3 in DNA: TGTGCCAGCAGCCCAGGACAGGGTGACTATGGCTACACCTTC. The entire variable domain, with the rest obtained from reference TRBV11-3 and TRBJ1-2, is as follows: EAGVVQSPRYKIIEKKQPVAFWCNPISGHNTLYWYLQNLGQGPELLIRYENEEAVDDSQLPKDRFSAERLKGVDSTLKIQPAELGDSAVYLCASSPGQGDYGYTFGSGTRLTVV.

This clone has more than one count but fewer than ten. The V call is TRBV19, the J call TRBJ2-2; 7 bases are shared with TRBD1. V lost 5 bases and J lost 5; bases outside the gene matches: 5. The CDR3 runs 14 residues. Germline values: CDR1 LNHDA, CDR2 SQIVND (reference sequence). The CDR3 DNA is TGTGCCAGTAGTTCACAGGGGCGGACCGGGGAGCTGTTTTTT. Translating gives CASSSQGRTGELFF.

This sequence joins TRBV3-1 (or the pseudogene TRBV3-2) and TRBJ1-2; the match to TRBD1 covers 10 bases. V shed 3 bases, J shed 6 bases, and the junction held 7 bases outside the gene matches. The CDR3 is 15 amino acids. Per the germline V gene, CDR1 is LGHDT and CDR2 is YNNKEL (reference sequence). The CDR3 DNA reads as TGTGCCAGCAGCCACTTCCGGGACAGGGGAAATGGCTACACCTTC. This codes for CASSHFRDRGNGYTF.

The V gene is TRBV5-6, the J gene TRBJ1-5; TRBD1 might be the D (6 bases). V was cut by 4 bases and J by 1 base, with 15 bases left in between. This CDR3 is built from 16 residues. Germline CDR1 SGHDT, CDR2 YYEEEE. The CDR3, as DNA: TGTGCCAGCAGCCGCACAGGGATCGGGAGCAATCAGCCCCAGCATTTT. Encoded protein: CASSRTGIGSNQPQHF.

This chain uses TRBV6-5 with TRBJ2-6; a weak D match, TRBD1 (5 bases). Trimming removed 2 bases at V and 0 bases at J, with 8 bases between. The CDR3 runs to 16 residues. Germline CDR1 is MNHEY and CDR2 is SVGAGI. The CDR3 DNA is TGTGCCAGCAGTTACGGGGCAGGCTCTGGGGCCAACGTCCTGACTTTC. It codes for CASSYGAGSGANVLTF.

In DNA, the CDR3 is TGTGCCAGTAGCCAGGGGGTGGGCAATCAGCCCCAGCATTTT. Translating it yields CASSQGVGNQPQHF. The chain links TRBV19 to TRBJ1-5; 7 bases line up with TRBD1. This CDR3 region has 14 residues. The junction had 4 bases not matched to a gene; V was cut back by 6 bases and J by 2 bases. Germline V lookup: CDR1 LNHDA, CDR2 SQIVND (reference sequence).

This chain links TRBV2 with TRBJ1-6; D unclear. The CDR3 is 15 residues long. Trimming left V 6 bases short and J 8 bases short, with 17 bases between. Germline values: CDR1 SNHLY, CDR2 FYNNEI. The CDR3 DNA is TGTGCCAGCAGCTTAGGGAGGGCAAATCATTCACCCCTCCACTTT. It specifies CASSLGRANHSPLHF.

V usage is TRBV6-4 and J usage is TRBJ2-3; maybe TRBD2 (5 bases). Germline values: CDR1 MRHNA, CDR2 SNTAGT. The V end lost 8 bases, the J end lost 6 bases, and 21 bases lay between the germline ends. The CDR3 is 15 amino acids. The CDR3 sequence: CASSSGSAYADTQYF. For the CDR3, the DNA is TGTGCCAGCTCGAGTGGTAGCGCCTACGCTGATACGCAGTATTTT.

Regarding this clone: A much larger clone differs by one base, so this may be a read error. The V and J genes are TRBV5-6 and TRBJ1-3, with D hard to call. The V end was cut by 4 bases, the J end by 7 bases, with 12 bases between. This CDR3 has 13 residues. CDR1 and CDR2 from the germline V gene are SGHDT and YYEEEE. CDR3 nucleotide sequence: TGTGCCAGCAGCCCCCAGCGGGATAACACCATATATTTT. This sequence encodes CASSPQRDNTIYF.